This T cell receptor beta chain was retrieved from a study of T cell repertoires in cytomegalovirus infection. As to this clonotype: Its antigen remains unknown.

This CDR3 is 21 amino acids long. The germline gives CDR1 ENHRY, CDR2 SYGVKD. J was trimmed by 2 bases and V by 6 bases; bases with no gene match: 16. MiXCR, run by TCRdb on the reads, gives a single entry per CDR3 protein. The data show about 890,000 distinct CDR3 sequences, roughly 31% seen once. The TCR sequence derives from a human donor in good health (CMV status not recorded). Some clones in this sample may be carry-over from other donors' samples. The J gene is TRBJ2-6, the V gene TRBV10-3, with TRBD2 matching over 13 bases. Sample: cultured CD8+ T cells from PBMCs, taken from culture after CMV antigen stimulation. CDR3 bases: TGTGCCATCAGAGAATACCAGCCCGGGACTAGCGGGGCCGCTGGGGCCAACGTCCTGACTTTC. It is translated as CAIREYQPGTSGAAGANVLTF.